This T cell receptor (beta chain) was sequenced in a study of T cells in Graves' hyperthyroidism and ophthalmopathy. The CDR3 is 15 amino acids. Trimming took 7 bases from V and 2 from J, leaving 16 bases between them. Many counts were recorded for this clonotype. RNA transcripts gave rise to amplified TCR beta CDR3 regions. The HTBI primer set served for first-round RT-PCR of the TCR CDR3. TCRdb reanalysed the multiplex PCR reads using MiXCR and keeps one entry per CDR3 protein. The repertoire includes about 250,000 distinct CDR3 sequences, roughly 22% of them detected once, and 50% to 75% sits in the top ten.

Sample: blood. The chain combines TRBV12-3 or TRBV12-4 with TRBJ2-3; D gene uncertain. This receptor was taken from a man aged 25-45 years with Graves' ophthalmopathy. The CDR3 region is CASKTPAPTTDTQYF. The CDR3 bases are TGTGCCAGCAAGACGCCGGCCCCTACCACAGATACGCAGTATTTT.